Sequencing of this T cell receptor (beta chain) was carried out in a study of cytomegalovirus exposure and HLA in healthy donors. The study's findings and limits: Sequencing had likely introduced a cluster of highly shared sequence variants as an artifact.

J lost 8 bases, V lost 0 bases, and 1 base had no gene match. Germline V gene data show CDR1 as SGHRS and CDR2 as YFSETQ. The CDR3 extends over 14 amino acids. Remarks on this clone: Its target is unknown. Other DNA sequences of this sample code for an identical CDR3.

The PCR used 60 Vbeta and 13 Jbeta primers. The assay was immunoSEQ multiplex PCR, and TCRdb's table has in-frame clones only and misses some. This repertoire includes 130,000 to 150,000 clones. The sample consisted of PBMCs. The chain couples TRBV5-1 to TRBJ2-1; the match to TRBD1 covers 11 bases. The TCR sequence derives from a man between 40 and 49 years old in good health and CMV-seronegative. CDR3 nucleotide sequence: TGCGCCAGCAGCTTGGGGGACAGGGGGGATGAGCAGTTCTTC. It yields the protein CASSLGDRGDEQFF.